The T cell receptor beta chain under discussion was sequenced for a study of blood T cell repertoires in COVID-19. Profiled with immunoSEQ multiplex PCR; TCRdb holds only in-frame clones, not every one. The repertoire holds about 280,000 clones, with around 90% as singletons. Two negative PCRs, clearance, or symptom resolution had been documented for recovered Cohort 3 donors. The receptor was derived from a woman aged 40 to 50 who had recovered from COVID-19. Sequencing was done on a sample of PBMCs or T cells enriched from blood (not recorded which).

CDR3 protein: CATWGLGAVETQYF. For the CDR3, the DNA is TGTGCCACCTGGGGACTAGGGGCGGTAGAGACCCAGTACTTC. The chain couples TRBV7-2 to TRBJ2-5, with 8 bases that match TRBD2. CDR3 length: 14 amino acids. CDR1 is SGHTA and CDR2 is FQGNSA in the germline V gene. V shed 10 bases and J 4 bases; nucleotides not matched to a gene: 11.